Each of the 10 T cell receptor beta chains below was sequenced from the same sample in a study of T cells after posttransplantation cyclophosphamide. TCRdb's copy holds only in-frame clones and misses some; the assay was immunoSEQ multiplex PCR. The sample shows about 47,000 clones, about 90% of them seen only once. Sequenced: PBMCs. These receptors were obtained from a woman aged 50 to 60 in good health and a related stem cell transplant donor.

This sequence joins TRBV27 and TRBJ2-5, with D hard to call. Gene TRBJ2-7 matches the end of the DNA better, so the J call may be wrong. The CDR3 is 13 amino acids. Germline assignment: CDR1 MNHEY and CDR2 SMNVEV (reference sequence). The CDR3 loop is CASSPLSSYEQYF. The CDR3 DNA sequence: TGTGCCAGCAGTCCCCTTAGCTCCTACGAGCAGTACTTC.

J is TRBJ1-5 and V is TRBV6-1, with a weak D call TRBD1 (6 bases). The CDR3 runs 14 residues. Germline-derived CDR1 and CDR2 are MNHNS and SASEGT. Trimming pared 7 bases from V and 1 base from J, leaving 11 bases between. CDR3 loop: CASTGGASNQPQHF. DNA for the CDR3: TGTGCCAGCACGGGGGGGGCAAGCAATCAGCCCCAGCATTTT.

V gene TRBV25-1 combines with J gene TRBJ2-2, with unresolved D. CDR3 size: 12 residues. Germline lookup yields CDR1 MGHDK and CDR2 SYGVNS. Deletions cut 5 bases from V and 5 bases from J, with 6 bases between. Written as DNA, the CDR3 is TGTGCCAGCAGTTTATTAACCGGGGAGCTGTTTTTT. This encodes CASSLLTGELFF.

The count of this clone is one. The sample holds other DNA sequences that translate to the same CDR3. J is TRBJ1-6 and V is TRBV6-1; the match to TRBD1 covers 7 bases. Germline V gene lookup returns CDR1 MNHNS and CDR2 SASEGT. This CDR3 is 15 amino acids long. J gave up 3 bases and V 7 bases, and 6 bases lay outside the gene matches. The DNA for the CDR3 is TGTGCCAGCACCGTGGACAGGTACTATAATTCACCCCTCCACTTT. Translation: CASTVDRYYNSPLHF.

The chain uses TRBV28 and TRBJ2-2; 16 nucleotides agree with TRBD2. V trimming: 2 bases; J trimming: 5 bases; junction bases outside the gene matches: 5. Germline V gene data show CDR1 as MDHEN and CDR2 as SYDVKM. The CDR3 is 18 residues long. The chain's CDR3 is CASSLGTSGRAGTGELFF. The CDR3 coding sequence is TGTGCCAGCAGTTTAGGGACTAGCGGGAGGGCCGGTACCGGGGAGCTGTTTTTT. The variable domain in full, completed from reference TRBV28 and TRBJ2-2, reads DVKVTQSSRYLVKRTGEKVFLECVQDMDHENMFWYRQDPGLGLRLIYFSYDVKMKEKGDIPEGYSVSREKKERFSLILESASTNQTSMYLCASSLGTSGRAGTGELFFGEGSRLTVL.

V gene TRBV5-8 combines with J gene TRBJ1-2; tentatively, D is TRBD1 (6 bases). There are 14 residues in the CDR3. The V end lost 1 base, the J end lost 7 bases, and 14 bases lay between the germline ends. CDR1 is SGHTS, CDR2 YDEGEE, per germline. CDR3 sequence: CASSLYQGLFGYTF. The CDR3 nucleotides are TGTGCCAGCAGCTTGTATCAGGGGCTTTTTGGCTACACCTTC. The full variable domain, in which reference TRBV5-8 and TRBJ1-2 provide the parts outside the CDR3, is EAGVTQSPTHLIKTRGQQATLRCSPISGHTSVYWYQQALGLGLQFLLWYDEGEERNRGNFPPRFSGRQFPNYSSELNVNALELEDSALYLCASSLYQGLFGYTFGSGTRLTVV.

This chain uses TRBV28 with TRBJ1-1; D perhaps matches TRBD1 (5 bases). This CDR3 is built from 15 residues. Between the trimmed V and J ends, which lost 3 bases and 0 bases, there was a span of 11 bases. Germline assignment: CDR1 MDHEN and CDR2 SYDVKM. This chain's CDR3 is CASSLGQVLNTEAFF. The CDR3 nucleotides are TGTGCCAGCAGTTTGGGGCAAGTATTGAACACTGAAGCTTTCTTT.

The chain combines TRBV7-6 with TRBJ2-7; TRBD1 agrees at 10 bases. Losses at the gene ends were 5 bases for V and 7 bases for J; bases not matched to a gene: 11. Germline-derived CDR1 and CDR2 are SGHVS and FNYEAQ. This CDR3 has 15 amino acids. This chain's CDR3 is CASSPLPTGGREQYF. In DNA form, the CDR3 reads TGTGCCAGCAGCCCCCTCCCGACAGGGGGCAGGGAGCAGTACTTC.

This clone was seen only once. The genes are TRBV5-1 and TRBJ2-2; perhaps TRBD2 as D (5 bases). CDR1 is SGHRS, CDR2 YFSETQ, per germline. The CDR3 covers 15 residues. Trimming shortened V by 1 base and J by 3 bases, and 10 bases separated the two germline ends. The CDR3 loop is CASSLSGSDTGELFF. For the CDR3, the DNA is TGCGCCAGCAGCTTGTCGGGGTCTGACACCGGGGAGCTGTTTTTT.

V usage is TRBV19 and J usage is TRBJ2-2; D is perhaps TRBD2 (5 bases). This CDR3 region has 14 residues. The germline V gene encodes CDR1 LNHDA and CDR2 SQIVND (reference sequence). The V end was cut by 7 bases, the J end by 2 bases, with 11 bases between. The CDR3 bases are TGTGCCAGTACCCCAGGAGGCAACACCGGGGAGCTGTTTTTT. It is translated as CASTPGGNTGELFF.